What follows are 9 T cell receptor beta chains derived from one specimen sequenced in a study of T cells in Graves' hyperthyroidism and ophthalmopathy. Authors of the study amplified TCR beta CDR3 regions from RNA transcripts. When the TCR CDR3 underwent first-round RT-PCR, the HTBI primer set was used. TCRdb processed the multiplex PCR reads anew with MiXCR; each CDR3 protein has one entry. The sample holds around 580,000 distinct CDR3 sequences, over 15% seen once. Sequences were obtained from blood. These receptors originate from a woman younger than 30 with Graves' hyperthyroidism.

This clonotype was recorded at least ten times. This chain connects TRBV28 to TRBJ2-4; TRBD1 aligns across 7 bases. The CDR3 is 14 residues long. Per germline, CDR1 MDHEN and CDR2 SYDVKM. The J segment lost 10 bases and the V segment lost 1 base, leaving 7 bases of the junction unmatched. The CDR3, as DNA: TGTGCCAGCAGTTTATTTGGCCCGGGACAGATTCAGTACTTC. Protein product: CASSLFGPGQIQYF.

This clonotype was observed a handful of times. The V gene is TRBV4-1, the J gene TRBJ2-7; 7 bases align to TRBD1. V lost 4 bases, J lost 6 bases, and 3 bases stayed unmatched. This CDR3 has 12 amino acids. Germline CDR1 reads MGHRA; CDR2 reads YSYEKL. In nucleotides, the CDR3 is TGCGCCAGCAGCCGTTCAGGGGGCGAGCAGTACTTC. It yields the protein CASSRSGGEQYF.

This clonotype has only a few counts. The chain has TRBV6-1 and TRBJ2-6; TRBD1 agrees at 7 bases. The CDR3 consists of 18 residues. The V and J ends lost 6 bases and 4 bases, in that order; junction bases with no gene match: 15. The germline gives CDR1 MNHNS, CDR2 SASEGT. The CDR3 protein is CASSPIVGDRSGANVLTF. CDR3 DNA: TGTGCCAGCAGCCCCATTGTAGGGGACAGATCCGGGGCCAACGTCCTGACTTTC.

In this sample, this clonotype turned up many times. The chain is built from TRBV7-9 and TRBJ2-5, with 7 bases fitting TRBD2. CDR3 length equals 15 residues. Germline lookup yields CDR1 SEHNR and CDR2 FQNEAQ (reference sequence). V lost 5 bases to trimming and J lost 2 bases; unmatched junction nucleotides: 8. The DNA for the CDR3 is TGTGCCAGCAGCCAATTAGCGGGCCATCAAGAGACCCAGTACTTC. As protein: CASSQLAGHQETQYF.

This clonotype was observed a few times. V gene TRBV20-1 combines with J gene TRBJ2-3, with D possibly matching TRBD1 (6 bases). Germline loops: CDR1 DFQATT, CDR2 SNEGSKA (reference sequence). The length of the CDR3 is 14 residues. Between the trimmed V and J ends, which lost 3 bases and 1 base, there was a span of 11 bases. The chain's CDR3 is CSASHEGGTDTQYF. The CDR3 DNA is TGCAGTGCTAGTCACGAGGGGGGCACAGATACGCAGTATTTT.

The V gene is TRBV6-1, the J gene TRBJ1-4, with 9 bases aligning to TRBD1. J was trimmed by 5 bases and V by 5 bases; bases with no gene match: 9. CDR1 is MNHNS and CDR2 is SASEGT in the germline V gene. This CDR3 region has 16 residues. CDR3: CASSLGQGGWNEKLFF. CDR3 in DNA: TGTGCCAGCAGTTTGGGACAGGGTGGTTGGAATGAAAAACTGTTTTTT.

This clonotype was recorded many times. The chain is built from TRBV12-3 or TRBV12-4 and TRBJ2-7; TRBD1 matches at 9 bases. Unmatched junction bases numbered 1, after V lost 2 bases and J lost 2 bases. This CDR3 spans 14 amino acids. The chain's CDR3 is CASSLNRGPYEQYF. The DNA for the CDR3 is TGTGCCAGCAGTTTAAACAGGGGGCCCTACGAGCAGTACTTC.

This clonotype was seen repeatedly, ten times or more. CDR3 sequence reads: CASSLALRDGEQFF. DNA of the CDR3: TGTGCCAGCAGCTTAGCACTTCGTGACGGGGAGCAGTTCTTC. This chain connects TRBV7-2 to TRBJ2-1; D is undetermined. CDR1 is SGHTA, CDR2 FQGNSA, per germline. The CDR3 contains 14 residues. The ends were cut back, 0 bases at V and 10 bases at J, with 13 bases in the middle.

This clonotype was seen many times. The chain joins TRBV6-2 or TRBV6-3 to TRBJ2-7, with 7 positions matching TRBD1. Germline V CDR1 and CDR2: MNHEY, SVGEGT. The V segment lost 4 bases and the J segment 3 bases; nucleotides outside the gene matches: 12. The CDR3 contains 16 residues. The CDR3 nucleotides are TGTGCCAGCAGTTTCCCCACCGGGACAGTTCGCTACGAGCAGTACTTC. Amino acid sequence: CASSFPTGTVRYEQYF.